Described below is a single T cell receptor beta chain sequence and its context. MiXCR, run by TCRdb on the 5' RACE reads, gives a single entry per CDR3 protein. The sample holds some 59,000 distinct CDR3 sequences; about 10% are singletons and the top ten take approximately 4%. Losses at the gene ends were 4 bases for V and 0 bases for J; bases not matched to a gene: 5. Germline V gives CDR1 KGHSH, CDR2 LQKENI. The CDR3 sequence is 16 residues long. This sample was taken from a study of early T cells in non-severe SARS-CoV-2 infection. This chain connects TRBV18 to TRBJ1-5; 8 bases match TRBD1. Material: whole blood, obtained at baseline. The source is an adult who was a healthcare worker with PCR-confirmed SARS-CoV-2 infection or an uninfected control (not recorded which). Written as DNA, the CDR3 is TGTGCCAGCTCACTCGGACAGGGCGATAGCAATCAGCCCCAGCATTTT. Its translation is CASSLGQGDSNQPQHF.